Reported below is one TCR beta chain. Its antigen is unknown. The record originates from a study of OX40 agonist ivuxolimab in advanced cancers. Study-wide background: Patients in the trial were receiving intravenous ivuxolimab every 2 weeks, at doses of 0.01 to 10 mg/kg. Each dose-escalation patient presented with hepatocellular carcinoma, melanoma, renal cell or head and neck cancer.

Measured with immunoSEQ multiplex PCR; TCRdb has only the in-frame clones, and not every one. The sample contains roughly 48,000 clones, 65% to 85% of which appear only once. The study's findings and limits: Those patients achieving a partial response at 0.1-3.0 mg/kg showed among the lowest clonal expansion.

Exclusion of a patient followed from autoimmune disease history or systemic immunosuppression. The sequence was obtained from an adult with an advanced solid tumor such as melanoma, head and neck, liver or kidney cancer. Sequencing used CD4+ or CD8+ T cells sorted from blood, obtained in a trial of the OX40 agonist ivuxolimab.

In nucleotides, the CDR3 is TGCGCCAGCAGCCAGACGAGCTCCTATAATTCACCCCTCCACTTT. As protein: CASSQTSSYNSPLHF. The J gene is TRBJ1-6, the V gene TRBV4-3; D gene unclear. CDR3 length: 15 residues. Germline V gene sequence: CDR1 LGHNA, CDR2 YSLEER. The V end lost 3 bases, the J end lost 0 bases, and 6 bases lay between the germline ends.